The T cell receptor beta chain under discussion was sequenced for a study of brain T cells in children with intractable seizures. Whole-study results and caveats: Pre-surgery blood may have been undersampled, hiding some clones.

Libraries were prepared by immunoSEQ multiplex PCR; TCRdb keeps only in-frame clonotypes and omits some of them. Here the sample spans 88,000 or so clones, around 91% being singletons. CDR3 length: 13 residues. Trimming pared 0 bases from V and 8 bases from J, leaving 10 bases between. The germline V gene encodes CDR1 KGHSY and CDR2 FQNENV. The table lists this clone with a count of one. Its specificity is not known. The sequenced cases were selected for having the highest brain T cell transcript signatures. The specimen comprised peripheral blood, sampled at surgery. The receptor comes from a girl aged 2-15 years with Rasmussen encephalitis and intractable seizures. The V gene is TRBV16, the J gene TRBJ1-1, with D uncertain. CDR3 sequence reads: CASSQSHALEAFF. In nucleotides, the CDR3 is TGTGCCAGCAGCCAATCACATGCCCTAGAAGCTTTCTTT.